The 14 T cell receptor beta chains in this list originate from one sample, sequenced in a study of T-cell memory formation after mild COVID-19. TCRdb itself ran the 5' RACE reads through MiXCR, one entry per CDR3 protein. Among 430,000 or so distinct CDR3 sequences listed, around a quarter were seen once. The sample was PBMCs or a T cell subset sorted from them (not recorded which). The receptors derive from an adult woman who had mild COVID-19 (a few samples of this study predate the infection). Cell type and time point are not known.

This clonotype was seen a few times. The gene calls are TRBV7-8 and TRBJ2-1; 11 bases fit TRBD2. V trimming: 4 bases; J trimming: 1 base; junction bases outside the gene matches: 3. Germline CDR1 and CDR2: SGHVS and FQNEAQ. The CDR3 covers 16 residues. DNA of the CDR3: TGTGCCAGCAGCTGGGGACTAGCGGAATCCTACAATGAGCAGTTCTTC. Amino acid sequence: CASSWGLAESYNEQFF. Full variable domain (outside the CDR3, taken from reference TRBV7-8 and TRBJ2-1): GAGVSQSPRYKVAKRGQDVALRCDPISGHVSLFWYQQALGQGPEFLTYFQNEAQLDKSGLPSDRFFAERPEGSVSTLKIQRTQQEDSAVYLCASSWGLAESYNEQFFGPGTRLTVL.

This sequence joins TRBV6-5 and TRBJ1-1; D call uncertain. The CDR3 consists of 15 residues. V shed 2 bases and J shed 1 base, with 11 bases lying between them. The germline V gene encodes CDR1 MNHEY and CDR2 SVGAGI. The CDR3 here is CASSYGRRENTEAFF. CDR3 in DNA: TGTGCCAGCAGTTACGGGCGAAGAGAGAACACTGAAGCTTTCTTT.

The gene calls are TRBV4-2 and TRBJ2-2; 11 bases agree with TRBD2. With 0 bases clipped from V and 4 bases from J, the junction kept 4 bases outside the gene matches. This CDR3 contains 17 residues. Germline V CDR1 and CDR2: LGHNA, YNFKEQ. The CDR3 here is CASSQDPLAGGTGELFF. The CDR3 DNA reads as TGTGCCAGCAGCCAAGATCCGCTAGCGGGAGGCACCGGGGAGCTGTTTTTT.

This clonotype was detected only a few times. The chain has TRBV24-1 and TRBJ2-3; 7 nucleotides match TRBD1. CDR3 length: 17 amino acids. CDR1 is KGHDR and CDR2 is SFDVKD in the germline V gene. J gave up 0 bases and V 4 bases, and 9 bases lay outside the gene matches. The CDR3 DNA reads TGTGCCACCAGTGACCGGACAGGTACCTTTAGCACAGATACGCAGTATTTT. Amino acid sequence: CATSDRTGTFSTDTQYF.

This clonotype has only a few counts. The chain uses TRBV12-3 or TRBV12-4 and TRBJ1-5; D is ambiguous. The ends were cut back, 6 bases at V and 6 bases at J, with 12 bases in the middle. The CDR3 consists of 13 residues. CDR3 sequence reads: CASRTAEGQPQHF. CDR3 nucleotide sequence: TGTGCCAGCAGAACAGCAGAGGGTCAGCCCCAGCATTTT.

This clonotype occurred a few times. The CDR3 sequence is CARGLAGKTSTDTQYF. The CDR3, as DNA: TGTGCCAGGGGACTAGCGGGGAAAACTAGCACAGATACGCAGTATTTT. This sequence joins TRBV7-2 and TRBJ2-3; 13 bases are a match to TRBD2. Losses at the gene ends were 9 bases for V and 0 bases for J; bases not matched to a gene: 6. Germline CDR1 is SGHTA and CDR2 is FQGNSA. This CDR3 has 16 residues.

The V and J genes are TRBV6-5 and TRBJ2-7, with 7 nucleotides matching TRBD1. V dropped 2 bases and J dropped 7; count of bases not matched to a gene: 5. Germline V gene lookup returns CDR1 MNHEY and CDR2 SVGAGI. The length of the CDR3 is 13 residues. The CDR3 sequence: CASSYDRVREQYF. The DNA for the CDR3 is TGTGCCAGCAGTTACGACAGGGTCCGAGAGCAGTACTTC.

V and J are TRBV7-3 and TRBJ1-2; 7 bases line up with TRBD1. V shed 5 bases and J 8 bases; nucleotides not matched to a gene: 11. CDR3 length equals 14 residues. CDR1 is SGHTA and CDR2 is FQGTGA in the germline V gene. The DNA for the CDR3 is TGTGCCAGCAGCCTGACAGGGTCGTTGGGGGGCTACACCTTC. Protein: CASSLTGSLGGYTF. The full variable domain, with the rest looked up from reference TRBV7-3 and TRBJ1-2, is GAGVSQTPSNKVTEKGKYVELRCDPISGHTALYWYRQSLGQGPEFLIYFQGTGAADDSGLPNDRFFAVRPEGSVSTLKIQRTERGDSAVYLCASSLTGSLGGYTFGSGTRLTVV.

The V and J genes are TRBV9 and TRBJ1-1; D might be TRBD1 (5 bases). There are 15 residues in the CDR3. Trimming removed 0 bases from V and 4 bases from J, with 13 bases in between. Germline CDR1 reads SGDLS; CDR2 reads YYNGEE. CDR3 sequence (DNA): TGTGCCAGCAGCGTAGGGTCAGGGATCATCACTGAAGCTTTCTTT. The encoded protein is CASSVGSGIITEAFF.

The V and J genes are TRBV7-2 and TRBJ1-5, with unresolved D. The CDR3 loop spans 12 amino acids. Trimming cost V 5 bases and J 4 bases, with 6 bases left between them. Germline V gene data show CDR1 as SGHTA and CDR2 as FQGNSA. As DNA, the CDR3 is TGTGCCAGCAGCGCGAGGAATCAGCCCCAGCATTTT. Protein sequence: CASSARNQPQHF.

This clonotype has more than one count but fewer than ten. The DNA for the CDR3 is TGTGCCAGCAGTGAACGCGGGAGGGCCGACAATGAGCAGTTCTTC. It specifies CASSERGRADNEQFF. The chain carries TRBV6-1 and TRBJ2-1; 9 positions match TRBD2. The germline V gene has CDR1 MNHNS and CDR2 SASEGT. Unmatched junction bases numbered 4, after V lost 2 bases and J lost 5 bases. This CDR3 contains 15 residues.

The CDR3 coding sequence is TGTGCCAGCAGCGTATTTGGCACCGGGGAGCTGTTTTTT. The encoded protein is CASSVFGTGELFF. The V and J genes are TRBV9 and TRBJ2-2; D is unclear. Looked up from germline, CDR1 is SGDLS and CDR2 is YYNGEE. CDR3 length: 13 amino acids. Trimming took off 1 base at V and 4 bases at J, with 5 bases between the two ends.

At least ten counts were recorded for this clonotype. V and J are TRBV20-1 and TRBJ2-7, with 10 bases matching TRBD1. CDR3 length: 13 residues. The V segment lost 5 bases and the J segment 7 bases; nucleotides outside the gene matches: 8. Per the germline V gene, CDR1 is DFQATT and CDR2 is SNEGSKA (reference sequence). In DNA form, the CDR3 reads TGCAGTGCTCGGACAGGGGGTTCCTCTGAGCAGTACTTC. The encoded protein is CSARTGGSSEQYF.

This clonotype showed up just once. V gene TRBV4-3 combines with J gene TRBJ2-3; 7 nucleotides align to TRBD2. V was clipped by 6 bases and J by 1 base; unmatched bases: 7. Germline values: CDR1 LGHNA, CDR2 YSLEER. The CDR3 spans 15 residues. The DNA of the CDR3 is TGCGCCAGCAGTGGCGGAAGCGGGGGCACAGATACGCAGTATTTT. It encodes CASSGGSGGTDTQYF.